The entry below describes one T cell receptor beta chain. Its antigen is undetermined. This record comes from a study of T cell repertoires in cytomegalovirus infection. At the level of the study: Both a matching HLA type and CMV infection were indicated by public TCR beta signatures.

Notes on the study in general: In two of eight donors, the top clonotype was HLA-C-restricted CMV-specific. Cumulative public TCR beta family frequency identified carriers of CMV plus the relevant HLA.

TCRdb processed the reads anew with MiXCR; each CDR3 protein has one entry. This sample carries more than 250,000 distinct CDR3 sequences, approximately 25% of them seen once, and the ten largest clones take approximately 12%. Sequenced here: cultured PBMCs, sampled from culture after CMV antigen stimulation. This sequence originates from a human donor in good health (CMV status not recorded). Some clones in this sample may be carry-over from other donors' samples.

The CDR3 here is CASRAGLTGELFF. The CDR3 nucleotides read TGTGCCAGTAGAGCGGGATTGACCGGGGAGCTGTTTTTT. V usage is TRBV7-2 and J usage is TRBJ2-2; 7 bases align to TRBD2. CDR1 and CDR2 (germline): SGHTA, FQGNSA. The ends lost 9 bases at V and 5 bases at J; junction bases unmatched: 6. This CDR3 region has 13 residues.